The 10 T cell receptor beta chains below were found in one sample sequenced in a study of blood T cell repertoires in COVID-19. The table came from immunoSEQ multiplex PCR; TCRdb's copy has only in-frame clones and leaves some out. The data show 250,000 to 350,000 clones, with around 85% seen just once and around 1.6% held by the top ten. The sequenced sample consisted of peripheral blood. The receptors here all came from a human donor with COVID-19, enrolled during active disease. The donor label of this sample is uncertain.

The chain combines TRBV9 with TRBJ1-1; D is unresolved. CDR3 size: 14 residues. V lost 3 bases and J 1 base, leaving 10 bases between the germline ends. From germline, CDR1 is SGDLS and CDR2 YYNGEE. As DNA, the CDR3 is TGTGCCAGCAGCGCTCTCGAGGGGAACACTGAAGCTTTCTTT. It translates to CASSALEGNTEAFF.

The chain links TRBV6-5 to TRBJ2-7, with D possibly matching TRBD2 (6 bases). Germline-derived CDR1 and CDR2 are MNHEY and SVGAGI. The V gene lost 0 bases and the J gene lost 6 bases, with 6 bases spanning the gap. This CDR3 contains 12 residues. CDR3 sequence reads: CASSYSGSEQYF. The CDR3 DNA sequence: TGTGCCAGCAGTTACTCCGGGAGCGAGCAGTACTTC.

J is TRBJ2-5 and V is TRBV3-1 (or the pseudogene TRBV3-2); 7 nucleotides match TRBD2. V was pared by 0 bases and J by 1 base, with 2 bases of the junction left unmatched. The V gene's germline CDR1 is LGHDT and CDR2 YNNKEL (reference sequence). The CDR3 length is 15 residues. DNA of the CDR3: TGTGCCAGCAGCCAAGATCTAGCGGCCCAAGAGACCCAGTACTTC. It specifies CASSQDLAAQETQYF.

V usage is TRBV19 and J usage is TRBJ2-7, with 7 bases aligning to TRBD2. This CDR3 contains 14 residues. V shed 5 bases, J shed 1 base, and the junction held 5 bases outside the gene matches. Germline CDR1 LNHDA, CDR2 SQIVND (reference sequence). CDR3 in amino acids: CASSPGGNSYEQYF. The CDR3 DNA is TGTGCCAGTAGTCCCGGGGGGAATTCCTACGAGCAGTACTTC.

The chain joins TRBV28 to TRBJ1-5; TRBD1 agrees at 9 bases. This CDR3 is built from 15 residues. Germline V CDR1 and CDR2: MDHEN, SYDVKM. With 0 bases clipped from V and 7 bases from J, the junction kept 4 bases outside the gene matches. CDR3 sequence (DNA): TGTGCCAGCAGTTTATGGTGGGACAGGGTACAGCCCCAGCATTTT. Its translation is CASSLWWDRVQPQHF.

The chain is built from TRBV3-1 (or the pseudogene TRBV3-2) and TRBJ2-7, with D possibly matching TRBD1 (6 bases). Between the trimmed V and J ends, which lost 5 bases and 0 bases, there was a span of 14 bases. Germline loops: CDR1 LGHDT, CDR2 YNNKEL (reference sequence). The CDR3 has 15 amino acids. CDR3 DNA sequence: TGTGCCAGCAGCTCCCAACCGACAGGCTCCTACGAGCAGTACTTC. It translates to CASSSQPTGSYEQYF.

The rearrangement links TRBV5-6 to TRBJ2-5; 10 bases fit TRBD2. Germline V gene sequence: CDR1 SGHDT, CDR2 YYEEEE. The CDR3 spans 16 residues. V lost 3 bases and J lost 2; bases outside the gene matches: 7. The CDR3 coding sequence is TGTGCCAGCAGCTCCCTGACTAGCGGGTTACAAGAGACCCAGTACTTC. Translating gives CASSSLTSGLQETQYF.

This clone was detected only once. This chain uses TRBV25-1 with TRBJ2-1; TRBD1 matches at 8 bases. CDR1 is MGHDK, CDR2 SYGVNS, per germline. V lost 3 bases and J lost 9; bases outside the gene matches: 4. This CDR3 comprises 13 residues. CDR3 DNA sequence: TGTGCCAGCAGTGAGACAGGGGATTCTGAGCAGTTCTTC. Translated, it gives CASSETGDSEQFF.

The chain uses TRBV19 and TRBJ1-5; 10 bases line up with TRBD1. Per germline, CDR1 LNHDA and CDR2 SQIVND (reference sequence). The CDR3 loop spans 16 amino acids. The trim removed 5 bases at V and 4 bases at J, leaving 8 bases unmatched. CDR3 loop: CASSPSAGQGNQPQHF. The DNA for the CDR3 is TGTGCCAGTAGTCCCTCTGCGGGACAGGGGAATCAGCCCCAGCATTTT.

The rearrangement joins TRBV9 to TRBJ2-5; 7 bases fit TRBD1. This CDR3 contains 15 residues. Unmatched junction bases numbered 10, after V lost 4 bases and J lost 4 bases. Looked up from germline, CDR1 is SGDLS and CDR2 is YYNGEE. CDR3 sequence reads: CASSFRQGLGETQYF. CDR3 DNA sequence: TGTGCCAGCAGCTTCAGACAGGGTCTGGGAGAGACCCAGTACTTC.